This entry lists 30 T cell receptor beta chains sequenced from one sample in a study of post-analysis software for immune sequencing data. Unique molecular identifiers featured in each of the TCR beta cDNA libraries. TCRdb re-called the PCR reads through MiXCR, storing one row per CDR3 protein. Of 160,000 or so distinct CDR3 sequences listed, about 34% are singletons. This specimen consisted of blood, obtained after autologous hematopoietic stem cell transplantation. All receptors come from a girl aged 10 to 17 with multiple sclerosis.

V and J are TRBV18 and TRBJ2-2; D ambiguous. Between the trimmed V and J ends, which lost 3 bases and 0 bases, there was a span of 8 bases. Germline V gene sequence: CDR1 KGHSH, CDR2 LQKENI. This CDR3 has 15 residues. The CDR3 coding sequence is TGTGCCAGCTCACCGGGCAGCGCGAACACCGGGGAGCTGTTTTTT. Residues: CASSPGSANTGELFF.

J is TRBJ2-3 and V is TRBV12-3 or TRBV12-4, with D perhaps given as TRBD1 or TRBD2 (6 bases each). Trimming took off 5 bases at V and 0 bases at J, with 9 bases between the two ends. The CDR3 is 14 amino acids. In nucleotides, the CDR3 is TGTGCCAGCAGTGGGGGGCATAGCACAGATACGCAGTATTTT. It is translated as CASSGGHSTDTQYF.

This clonotype has a count of ten or more. This chain uses TRBV18 with TRBJ2-5, with D tentatively TRBD2 (6 bases). This CDR3 has 13 amino acids. Germline lookup yields CDR1 KGHSH and CDR2 LQKENI. Trimming pared 2 bases from V and 5 bases from J, leaving 9 bases between. This chain's CDR3 is CASSPGEEETQYF. The CDR3 DNA sequence: TGTGCCAGCTCACCAGGGGAGGAGGAGACCCAGTACTTC.

V is TRBV4-2 and J is TRBJ2-1, with D tentatively TRBD1 (6 bases). The CDR3 is made up of 16 amino acids. Deletions cut 4 bases from V and 1 base from J, with 14 bases between. Germline V gene data show CDR1 as LGHNA and CDR2 as YNFKEQ. CDR3 loop: CASSPQGQLSYNEQFF. CDR3 bases: TGTGCCAGCAGCCCACAGGGCCAGCTATCCTACAATGAGCAGTTCTTC.

This clonotype was picked up a small number of times. V usage is TRBV7-2 and J usage is TRBJ2-5; TRBD2 aligns across 7 bases. The CDR3 length is 15 residues. Trimming at V came to 5 bases and at J to 5 bases, leaving 11 bases not matched to a gene. The V gene's germline CDR1 is SGHTA and CDR2 FQGNSA. For the CDR3, the DNA is TGTGCCAGCAGCGGAACGGGGGGTCGGGGGGAGACCCAGTACTTC. Residues: CASSGTGGRGETQYF.

This clonotype was observed a few times. The J gene is TRBJ2-1, the V gene TRBV7-9; no clear D. The CDR3 length is 12 residues. V dropped 1 base and J dropped 11 bases, with 9 bases sitting between them. Looked up from germline, CDR1 is SEHNR and CDR2 is FQNEAQ (reference sequence). The CDR3 region is CASSLGVVQQFF. Written as DNA, the CDR3 is TGTGCCAGCAGCTTAGGGGTGGTACAGCAGTTCTTC.

The rearrangement uses TRBV20-1 and TRBJ2-1; 7 bases line up with TRBD2. This CDR3 is 12 amino acids long. CDR1 and CDR2 from the germline V gene are DFQATT and SNEGSKA (reference sequence). Trimming removed 2 bases from V and 10 bases from J; junction bases left unmatched: 5. The CDR3 DNA follows: TGCAGTGCTAGAAGGGGTAGCGGGGAGCAGTTCTTC. Amino acids: CSARRGSGEQFF.

This rearrangement joins TRBV28 to TRBJ1-2; D gene unclear. Between the trimmed V and J ends, which lost 4 bases and 2 bases, there was a span of 8 bases. Per germline, CDR1 MDHEN and CDR2 SYDVKM. The CDR3 contains 13 residues. The CDR3 DNA sequence: TGTGCCAGCAGTTCGTACCTAAACTATGGCTACACCTTC. The encoded protein is CASSSYLNYGYTF.

This clonotype was observed a handful of times. The chain joins TRBV29-1 to TRBJ2-7; no clear D. Trimming left V 3 bases short and J 0 bases short, with 9 bases between. Germline V gives CDR1 SQVTM, CDR2 ANQGSEA. This CDR3 is 13 amino acids long. The CDR3 loop is CSVEGPVSYEQYF. The CDR3 bases are TGCAGCGTTGAGGGTCCGGTCTCCTACGAGCAGTACTTC.

Details on this clonotype: A read error may produce the germline difference seen at one junction end. The V call is TRBV27, the J call TRBJ1-6; 8 bases map to TRBD1. The CDR3 consists of 16 residues. CDR1 and CDR2 (germline): MNHEY, SMNVEV (reference sequence). Here the CDR3 DNA reads TGTGCCAGCAAAAACAGGGGGGGGTCCTATAGTTCACCCCTCCACTTT. The encoded protein is CASKNRGGSYSSPLHF.

The rearrangement joins TRBV28 to TRBJ2-1; TRBD2 is a possible D gene (6 bases). The CDR3 runs 15 residues. Trimming shortened V by 6 bases and J by 7 bases, and 19 bases separated the two germline ends. CDR1 is MDHEN, CDR2 SYDVKM, per germline. DNA for the CDR3: TGTGCCAGCAGATCGCTCCCCGGGAGTAGGAATGAGCAGTTCTTC. Translation: CASRSLPGSRNEQFF. Drawing the rest from reference TRBV28 and TRBJ2-1, the complete variable domain is DVKVTQSSRYLVKRTGEKVFLECVQDMDHENMFWYRQDPGLGLRLIYFSYDVKMKEKGDIPEGYSVSREKKERFSLILESASTNQTSMYLCASRSLPGSRNEQFFGPGTRLTVL.

The gene calls are TRBV7-2 and TRBJ2-5; 9 positions agree with TRBD2. The J call is in doubt because the DNA end fits TRBJ2-7 better. The CDR3 is 15 amino acids. Germline CDR1 and CDR2: SGHTA and FQGNSA. Written as DNA, the CDR3 is TGTGCCAGCAGCTTCGAGACTAGCGGTGTATACGAGCAGTACTTC. Protein: CASSFETSGVYEQYF.

The V gene is TRBV30, the J gene TRBJ2-7; a weak D match, TRBD1 (6 bases). The CDR3 contains 15 residues. Trimming took off 1 base at V and 0 bases at J, with 13 bases between the two ends. Germline V gives CDR1 GTSNPN, CDR2 SVGIG (reference sequence). The CDR3, as DNA: TGTGCCTGGAGTGGATTGGGACAATACTCCTACGAGCAGTACTTC. This sequence encodes CAWSGLGQYSYEQYF.

This chain uses TRBV28 with TRBJ2-1; 9 bases align to TRBD2. Germline CDR1 is MDHEN and CDR2 is SYDVKM. The V gene end was trimmed by 6 bases and the J gene end by 1 base; junction bases not matched to a gene: 10. This CDR3 contains 17 residues. The CDR3 DNA reads as TGTGCCAGCAGCCCCGTAGCGGGAGTGAGGTCCTACAATGAGCAGTTCTTC. Its protein product is CASSPVAGVRSYNEQFF.

The chain links TRBV7-8 to TRBJ1-5; TRBD1 matches at 8 bases. Per the germline V gene, CDR1 is SGHVS and CDR2 is FQNEAQ. The junction had 12 bases not matched to a gene; V was cut back by 5 bases and J by 6 bases. The CDR3 is 16 amino acids. Written as DNA, the CDR3 is TGTGCCAGCAGCCATCTCGGGGGACAGGAGGGTCAGCCCCAGCATTTT. Translating gives CASSHLGGQEGQPQHF.

The V gene is TRBV6-5, the J gene TRBJ1-3; possibly TRBD1 for D (6 bases). Germline CDR1 reads MNHEY; CDR2 reads SVGAGI. CDR3 length: 14 residues. V shed 8 bases and J shed 1 base, with 12 bases lying between them. CDR3: CASSWGASGNTIYF. DNA for the CDR3: TGTGCCAGCTCCTGGGGGGCGTCTGGAAACACCATATATTTT.

This clonotype has a count of ten or more. The rearrangement joins TRBV6-5 to TRBJ2-7, with a possible D match to TRBD2 (5 bases). The CDR3 extends over 14 amino acids. Per germline, CDR1 MNHEY and CDR2 SVGAGI. Trimming took 2 bases from V and 5 from J, leaving 13 bases between them. CDR3 loop: CASSYGTRLHEQYF. In DNA form, the CDR3 reads TGTGCCAGCAGTTACGGCACTAGACTCCACGAGCAGTACTTC.

This chain connects TRBV5-4 to TRBJ2-5; D is unresolved. V lost 5 bases, J lost 0 bases, and 5 bases lay in between. The CDR3 has 12 residues. Germline V lookup: CDR1 SGHNT, CDR2 YYREEE (reference sequence). CDR3 residues: CASRRDQETQYF. CDR3 bases: TGTGCCAGCAGACGAGACCAAGAGACCCAGTACTTC.

The table lists this clonotype with a few counts. The V call is TRBV7-2, the J call TRBJ2-7; the D gene is possibly TRBD1 (6 bases). Germline lookup yields CDR1 SGHTA and CDR2 FQGNSA. This CDR3 region has 15 residues. Trimming cost V 5 bases and J 0 bases, with 14 bases left between them. CDR3 DNA sequence: TGTGCCAGCAGCGTGTCGACAGGCAGCTCCTACGAGCAGTACTTC. Amino acid sequence: CASSVSTGSSYEQYF.

In this sample, this clonotype turned up once. The CDR3 DNA follows: TGTGCCACCAGTGAGGAGGGGGCCACTGAAGCTTTCTTT. It is translated as CATSEEGATEAFF. The V and J genes are TRBV24-1 and TRBJ1-1; 7 bases are a match to TRBD1. The CDR3 consists of 13 residues. The germline CDR1 and CDR2 sequences are KGHDR and SFDVKD. Germline trimming cut 4 bases from V and 4 bases from J; bases unmatched to any gene: 2.

A note on this clonotype: A much larger clone differs from this one at a single base, so this may be a read error. V gene TRBV20-1 combines with J gene TRBJ2-5; 8 nucleotides line up with TRBD2. Germline CDR1 DFQATT, CDR2 SNEGSKA (reference sequence). This CDR3 region has 14 residues. The ends lost 3 bases at V and 11 bases at J; junction bases unmatched: 14. The CDR3 nucleotides are TGCAGTGCTAGCTCACTAGCGGACCACGGGGAGCAGTACTTC. Encoded protein: CSASSLADHGEQYF.

The J gene is TRBJ2-7, the V gene TRBV4-3; perhaps TRBD1 as D (6 bases). The V and J ends lost 1 base and 9 bases respectively, with 19 bases between them. The CDR3 is 15 amino acids. From germline, CDR1 is LGHNA and CDR2 YSLEER. This CDR3 reads CASSQVDTGRGAQYF. In DNA, the CDR3 is TGCGCCAGCAGCCAAGTTGATACAGGGAGAGGCGCGCAGTACTTC.

V and J are TRBV20-1 and TRBJ1-2; D gene uncertain. Germline-derived CDR1 and CDR2 are DFQATT and SNEGSKA (reference sequence). This CDR3 comprises 12 residues. CDR3 nucleotides: TGCAGGGCGTGGGCGACTAACTATGGCTACACCTTC. It specifies CRAWATNYGYTF.

This clonotype showed up just a few times. The chain combines TRBV15 with TRBJ1-2; D is perhaps TRBD1 (5 bases). Trimming took 0 bases from V and 7 from J, leaving 12 bases between them. There are 14 residues in the CDR3. Germline lookup yields CDR1 LNHNV and CDR2 YYDKDF (reference sequence). The CDR3 nucleotides are TGTGCCACCAGCAGAGATCGGGGCAGGGCTGGCTACACCTTC. Translated, it gives CATSRDRGRAGYTF.

With regard to this clonotype: Given a much more abundant clone one base away, this may be a read error. This chain connects TRBV4-1 to TRBJ2-3; 13 bases are a match to TRBD2. V shed 0 bases and J 1 base; nucleotides not matched to a gene: 16. The CDR3 contains 22 residues. CDR1 is MGHRA and CDR2 is YSYEKL in the germline V gene. CDR3 sequence: CASSQEDTWTSGRKVGTDTQYF. The CDR3 bases are TGCGCCAGCAGCCAAGAGGACACCTGGACTAGCGGGAGAAAGGTCGGCACAGATACGCAGTATTTT.

In the case of this clonotype: A much larger clone differs from this one at a single base, so this may be a read error. V usage is TRBV5-1 and J usage is TRBJ2-1; D might be TRBD2 (6 bases). V shed 0 bases and J shed 1 base, with 11 bases lying between them. Looked up from germline, CDR1 is SGHRS and CDR2 is YFSETQ. This CDR3 comprises 16 residues. The CDR3 sequence: CASSLGGGASYNEQFF. As DNA, the CDR3 is TGCGCCAGCAGCTTGGGAGGCGGGGCGTCCTACAATGAGCAGTTCTTC.

This clonotype was counted only a few times. The chain links TRBV29-1 to TRBJ1-4; D may be TRBD1 (6 bases). Trimming took off 7 bases at V and 8 bases at J, with 17 bases between the two ends. Germline V CDR1 and CDR2: SQVTM, ANQGSEA. The length of the CDR3 is 13 residues. The CDR3 reads CSAQGSLAEKLFF. CDR3 nucleotides: TGCAGCGCTCAGGGGTCGCTCGCCGAAAAACTGTTTTTT.

The chain employs TRBV12-3 or TRBV12-4 and TRBJ2-5; D ambiguous. CDR3 length: 11 amino acids. The V and J ends lost 8 bases and 3 bases respectively, with 7 bases between them. CDR3 coding DNA: TGTGCCAGCCGACTCGAAGAGACCCAGTACTTC. As protein: CASRLEETQYF.

CDR3 region: CASRRSRGREQYF. In nucleotides, the CDR3 is TGTGCCAGCAGACGTAGTCGGGGGCGCGAGCAGTACTTC. This chain links TRBV12-3 or TRBV12-4 with TRBJ2-7, with D perhaps TRBD1 or TRBD2 (6 bases each). This CDR3 has 13 residues. V gave up 6 bases and J gave up 6 bases, with 15 bases separating them.

This clonotype was seen a few times. The chain uses TRBV9 and TRBJ1-2, with D hard to call. Trimming took off 0 bases at V and 0 bases at J, with 12 bases between the two ends. Germline V lookup: CDR1 SGDLS, CDR2 YYNGEE. The CDR3 length is 16 residues. The CDR3 protein is CASSVDRTRANYGYTF. The CDR3 DNA follows: TGTGCCAGCAGCGTAGATAGAACAAGAGCTAACTATGGCTACACCTTC.